The entry that follows covers one T cell receptor beta chain sequence. Its cognate antigen has yet to be identified. Nothing much larger sits one base from this clone, and base qualities are not available. This sample is drawn from a study of tumor-infiltrating lymphocytes in localized non-small cell lung cancer (dated by TCRdb to the early 2020s). Some background on the complete study: Several histologies were represented in the cohort, which also included both smokers and never-smokers as well as patients whose samples were collected after neoadjuvant chemotherapy. In total, the ICON cohort consisted of approximately 140 surgical patients with localized non-small cell lung cancer who had their tumors resected. TCR sequencing was one of several integrated assays, alongside flow cytometry, multiplex immunofluorescence, RNA-seq, exome sequencing and proteomics, applied to the same patients. From each patient came resected tumor tissue plus uninvolved lung tissue from that same patient, and the uninvolved lung tissue was described as non-adjacent to the tumor. The paired tumor versus uninvolved lung comparison of immunoSEQ T-cell fraction included fewer than 65 patients.

Here is what the overall study found, with its caveats: Since assay coverage differed from patient to patient depending on how much tissue was available, TCR sequencing was done for only a subset of the cohort. Because different assays used different pieces of the same tissue, intratumor heterogeneity could not be separated from technical variation. TCR-derived T-cell fraction did not differ between the flow cytometry-defined immunotypes IM1 (good prognosis) and IM2 (poor prognosis). Consistent with immunofluorescence CD3 counts, TCRbeta sequencing supported greater T cell infiltration in tumors than in uninvolved lung tissue.

ICON enrollment began in April 2016, and the last patient was enrolled in late 2018. In a subcohort of approximately 78 patients, fresh tumor and matched uninvolved tissue were collected for in-depth immune analyses, with TCR sequencing among those analyses. DNA for TCR sequencing was isolated from bulk tissue, and no cell sorting was done. The T-cell fraction in tumor and uninvolved lung tissue was provided by TCR sequencing with the immunoSEQ assay. From the authors' description of their analysis: For survival analysis, patients were divided into high (upper tertile) and low (lower two tertiles) T-cell fraction groups, which were compared by log-rank test. A signed-rank test was used to check for differences in T-cell fraction between paired tumor and uninvolved lung. TCRdb re-hosts the immuneACCESS table, in-frame sequences only. Its copies lack some clones; in the studies checked, an unresolved V gene accounts for under half of them, and the cause for the rest is not known. V and J calls and clone size follow that table, whereas D and trimming were derived from the DNA. This sample comprises more than 2,500 clones, around 55% of them detected only once. 21% of the sample goes to the ten largest clones.

The clonotype was recovered from a human donor with non-small cell lung cancer. Sequencing was done on a sample of uninvolved lung tissue not adjacent to the tumor.

At the DNA level, the sequence is TGTGCCAGCAGTGAAACAGGGGGCGGGTATGGCTACACCTTC. This codes for CASSETGGGYGYTF. The chain couples TRBV2 to TRBJ1-2; 9 bases in between match TRBD1. Reading the germline V gene gives CDR1 SNHLY and CDR2 FYNNEI. V has 2 bases trimmed and J has 5 bases trimmed; junction bases matching no gene number 3. Taken from cysteine to phenylalanine, the CDR3 has 14 residues. Here the CDR3 DNA is all that survives: 42 bases in frame from base 1.